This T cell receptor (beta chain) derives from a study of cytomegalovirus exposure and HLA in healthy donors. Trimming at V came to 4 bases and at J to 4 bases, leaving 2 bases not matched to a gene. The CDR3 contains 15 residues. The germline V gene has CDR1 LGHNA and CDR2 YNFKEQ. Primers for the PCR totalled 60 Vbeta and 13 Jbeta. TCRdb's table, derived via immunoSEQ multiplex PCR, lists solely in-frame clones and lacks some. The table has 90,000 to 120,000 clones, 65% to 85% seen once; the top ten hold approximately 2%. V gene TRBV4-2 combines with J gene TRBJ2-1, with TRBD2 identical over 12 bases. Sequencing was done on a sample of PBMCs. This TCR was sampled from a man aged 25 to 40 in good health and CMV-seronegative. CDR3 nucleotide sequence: TGTGCCAGCAGCCTCGGACTAGCGGGATACAATGAGCAGTTCTTC. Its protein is CASSLGLAGYNEQFF.